The clone carrying this TCR beta chain was recorded a few times. No antigen is known for it. TCRdb itself ran the reads through MiXCR, one entry per CDR3 protein. The sample has approximately 170,000 distinct CDR3 sequences, under 20% seen once. This entry is derived from a study of T cell repertoires in cytomegalovirus infection. In the study overall: Matching HLA type, along with CMV infection, was indicated by public TCR beta signatures. Whole-study results and caveats: HLA-C-restricted, CMV-specific TCR beta clonotypes were dominant ex vivo.

Trimming pared 1 base from V and 1 base from J, leaving 7 bases between. The length of the CDR3 is 14 residues. From germline, CDR1 is SEHNR and CDR2 FQNEAQ (reference sequence). This TCR was sampled from a human donor in good health (CMV status not recorded). Some clones in this sample may be carry-over from other donors' samples. The genes are TRBV7-9 and TRBJ1-1; D might be TRBD1 (5 bases). Specimen: CD8+ T cells from PBMCs. CDR3 sequence: CASSLGGSNTEAFF. CDR3 DNA sequence: TGTGCCAGCAGCTTAGGGGGGTCGAACACTGAAGCTTTCTTT.